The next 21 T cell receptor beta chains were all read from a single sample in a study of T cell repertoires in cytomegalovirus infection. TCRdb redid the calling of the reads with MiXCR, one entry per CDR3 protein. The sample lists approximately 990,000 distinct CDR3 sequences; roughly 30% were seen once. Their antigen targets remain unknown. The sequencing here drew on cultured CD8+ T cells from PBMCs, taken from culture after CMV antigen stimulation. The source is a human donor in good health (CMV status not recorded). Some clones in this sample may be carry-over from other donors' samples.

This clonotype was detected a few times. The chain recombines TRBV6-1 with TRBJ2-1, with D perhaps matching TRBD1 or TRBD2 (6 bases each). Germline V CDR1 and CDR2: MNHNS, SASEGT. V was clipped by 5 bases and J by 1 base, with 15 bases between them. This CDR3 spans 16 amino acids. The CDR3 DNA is TGTGCCAGCAGTTACGCCGAGGGGGGATCCTACAATGAGCAGTTCTTC. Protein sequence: CASSYAEGGSYNEQFF.

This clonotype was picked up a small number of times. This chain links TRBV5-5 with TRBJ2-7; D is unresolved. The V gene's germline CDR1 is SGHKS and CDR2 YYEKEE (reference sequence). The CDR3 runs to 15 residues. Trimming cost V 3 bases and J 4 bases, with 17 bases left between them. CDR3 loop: CASSSMWTDEYEQYF. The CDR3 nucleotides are TGTGCCAGCAGCTCCATGTGGACGGACGAATACGAGCAGTACTTC.

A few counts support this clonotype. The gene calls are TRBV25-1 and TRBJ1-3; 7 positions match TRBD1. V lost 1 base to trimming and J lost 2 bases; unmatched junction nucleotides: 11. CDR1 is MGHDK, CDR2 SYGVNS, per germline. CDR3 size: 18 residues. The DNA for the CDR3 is TGTGCCAGCAGTGAATTCTACCCCACAGACAGGGCTGGAAACACCATATATTTT. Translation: CASSEFYPTDRAGNTIYF.

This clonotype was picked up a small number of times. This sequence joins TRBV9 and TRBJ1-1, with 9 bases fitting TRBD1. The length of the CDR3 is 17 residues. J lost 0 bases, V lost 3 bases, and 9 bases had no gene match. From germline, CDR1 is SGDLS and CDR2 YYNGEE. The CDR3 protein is CASSAHGGQGVNTEAFF. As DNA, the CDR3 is TGTGCCAGCAGCGCCCACGGGGGACAGGGCGTGAACACTGAAGCTTTCTTT.

CDR3 sequence reads: CASSRARPTGELFF. In DNA form, the CDR3 reads TGTGCCAGCAGCCGTGCGAGGCCTACCGGGGAGCTGTTTTTT. The V gene is TRBV7-3, the J gene TRBJ2-2; no reliable D call. Per germline, CDR1 SGHTA and CDR2 FQGTGA. V was pared by 5 bases and J by 5 bases, with 12 bases between. The CDR3 runs to 14 residues. Full variable domain (remainder filled in from reference TRBV7-3 and TRBJ2-2): GAGVSQTPSNKVTEKGKYVELRCDPISGHTALYWYRQSLGQGPEFLIYFQGTGAADDSGLPNDRFFAVRPEGSVSTLKIQRTERGDSAVYLCASSRARPTGELFFGEGSRLTVL.

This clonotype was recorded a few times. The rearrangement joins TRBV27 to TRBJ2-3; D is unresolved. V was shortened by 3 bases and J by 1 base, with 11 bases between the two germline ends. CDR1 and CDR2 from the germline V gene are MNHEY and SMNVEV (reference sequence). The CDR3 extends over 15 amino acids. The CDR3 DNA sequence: TGTGCCAGCAGTTTTACTTATCCTGGCACAGATACGCAGTATTTT. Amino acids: CASSFTYPGTDTQYF.

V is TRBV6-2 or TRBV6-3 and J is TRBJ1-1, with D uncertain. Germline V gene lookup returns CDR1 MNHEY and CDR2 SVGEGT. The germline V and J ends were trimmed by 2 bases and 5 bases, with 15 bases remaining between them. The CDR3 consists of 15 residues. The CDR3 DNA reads TGTGCCAGCAGTTACGGGTCACACCAGACAACTGAAGCTTTCTTT. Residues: CASSYGSHQTTEAFF.

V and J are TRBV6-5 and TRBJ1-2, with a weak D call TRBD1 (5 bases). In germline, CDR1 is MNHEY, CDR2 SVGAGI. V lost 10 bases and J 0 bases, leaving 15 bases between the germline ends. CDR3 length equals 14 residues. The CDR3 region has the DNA TGTGCCACTCAGGGCGGAGAAGCTAACTATGGCTACACCTTC. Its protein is CATQGGEANYGYTF.

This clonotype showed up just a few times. DNA for the CDR3: TGTGCCAGCACGGCCTATCGCGTCACAGGGACGTCGGGTGGCTACACCTTC. Residues: CASTAYRVTGTSGGYTF. This rearrangement joins TRBV6-1 to TRBJ1-2, with D possibly matching TRBD1 (6 bases). V was clipped by 7 bases and J by 7 bases, with 28 bases between them. The CDR3 is 17 amino acids. Germline V gene data show CDR1 as MNHNS and CDR2 as SASEGT.

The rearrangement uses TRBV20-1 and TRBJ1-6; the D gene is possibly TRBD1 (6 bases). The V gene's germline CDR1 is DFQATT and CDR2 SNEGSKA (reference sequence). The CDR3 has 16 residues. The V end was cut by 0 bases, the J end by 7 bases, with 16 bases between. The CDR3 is CSARDLVRGQNSPLHF. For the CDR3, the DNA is TGCAGTGCTAGAGATCTCGTCAGGGGTCAAAATTCACCCCTCCACTTT.

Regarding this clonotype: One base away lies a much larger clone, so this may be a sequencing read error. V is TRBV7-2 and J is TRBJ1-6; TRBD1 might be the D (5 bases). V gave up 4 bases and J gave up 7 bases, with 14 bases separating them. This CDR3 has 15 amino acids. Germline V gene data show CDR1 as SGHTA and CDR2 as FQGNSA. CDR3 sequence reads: CASSSHPWGNSPLHF. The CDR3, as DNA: TGTGCCAGCAGCTCTCATCCCTGGGGCAATTCACCCCTCCACTTT.

In DNA, the CDR3 is TGCAGCGTTATCGGTTTGAACACTGAAGCTTTCTTT. Protein product: CSVIGLNTEAFF. The chain links TRBV29-1 to TRBJ1-1; D gene uncertain. V was shortened by 5 bases and J by 0 bases, with 7 bases between the two germline ends. The CDR3 length is 12 residues. CDR1 is SQVTM and CDR2 is ANQGSEA in the germline V gene.

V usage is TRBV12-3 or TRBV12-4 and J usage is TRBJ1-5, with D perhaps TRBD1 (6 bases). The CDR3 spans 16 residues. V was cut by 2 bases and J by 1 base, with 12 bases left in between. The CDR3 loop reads CASSLTAGVSNQPQHF. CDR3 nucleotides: TGTGCCAGCAGTTTAACGGCAGGGGTGAGCAATCAGCCCCAGCATTTT.

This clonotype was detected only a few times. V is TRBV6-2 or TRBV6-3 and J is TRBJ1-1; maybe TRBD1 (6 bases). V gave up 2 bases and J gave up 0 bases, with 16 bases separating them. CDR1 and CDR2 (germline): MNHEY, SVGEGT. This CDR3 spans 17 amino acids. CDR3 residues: CASSYPEGGFLNTEAFF. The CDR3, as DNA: TGTGCCAGCAGTTACCCGGAGGGGGGCTTTTTGAACACTGAAGCTTTCTTT.

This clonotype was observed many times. CDR3 protein: CASSPTYNEQFF. For the CDR3, the DNA is TGTGCCAGCAGCCCAACCTACAATGAGCAGTTCTTC. The rearrangement joins TRBV7-9 to TRBJ2-1; D is uncertain. CDR1 is SEHNR and CDR2 is FQNEAQ in the germline V gene (reference sequence). The CDR3 is 12 residues long. V was pared by 5 bases and J by 2 bases, with 4 bases between.

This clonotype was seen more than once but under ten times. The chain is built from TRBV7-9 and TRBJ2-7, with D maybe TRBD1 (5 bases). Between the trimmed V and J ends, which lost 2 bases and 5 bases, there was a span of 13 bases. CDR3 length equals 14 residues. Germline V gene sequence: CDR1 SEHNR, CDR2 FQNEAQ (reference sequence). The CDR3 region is CASSLQGKIHEQYV. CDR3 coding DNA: TGTGCCAGCAGCTTACAGGGTAAGATCCACGAGCAGTACGTC.

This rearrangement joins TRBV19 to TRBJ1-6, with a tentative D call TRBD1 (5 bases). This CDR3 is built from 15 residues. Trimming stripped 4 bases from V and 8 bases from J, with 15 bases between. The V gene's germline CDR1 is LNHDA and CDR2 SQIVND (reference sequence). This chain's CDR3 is CASSSSRDGYSPLHF. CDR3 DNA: TGTGCCAGTAGTAGCTCAAGGGACGGGTATTCACCCCTCCACTTT.

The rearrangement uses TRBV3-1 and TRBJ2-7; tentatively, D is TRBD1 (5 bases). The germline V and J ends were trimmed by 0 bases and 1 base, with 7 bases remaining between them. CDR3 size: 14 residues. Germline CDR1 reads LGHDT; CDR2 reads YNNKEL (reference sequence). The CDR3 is CASSQEGQSYEQYV. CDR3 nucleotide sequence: TGTGCCAGCAGCCAAGAGGGGCAGTCCTACGAGCAGTACGTC.

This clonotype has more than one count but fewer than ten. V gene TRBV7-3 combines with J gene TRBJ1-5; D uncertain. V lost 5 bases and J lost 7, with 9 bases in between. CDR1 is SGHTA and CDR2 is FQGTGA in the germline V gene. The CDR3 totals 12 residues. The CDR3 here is CASSLHRQPQHF. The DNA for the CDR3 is TGTGCCAGCAGCCTACACCGCCAGCCCCAGCATTTT.

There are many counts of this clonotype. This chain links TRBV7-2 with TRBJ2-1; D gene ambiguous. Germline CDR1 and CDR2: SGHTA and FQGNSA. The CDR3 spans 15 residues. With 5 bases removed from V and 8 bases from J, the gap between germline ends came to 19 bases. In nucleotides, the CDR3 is TGTGCCAGCAGCGGCCGGACCCGTCTCCTCGATGAGCAGTTCTTC. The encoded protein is CASSGRTRLLDEQFF. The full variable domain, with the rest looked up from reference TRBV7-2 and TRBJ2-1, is GAGVSQSPSNKVTEKGKDVELRCDPISGHTALYWYRQSLGQGLEFLIYFQGNSAPDKSGLPSDRFSAERTGGSVSTLTIQRTQQEDSAVYLCASSGRTRLLDEQFFGPGTRLTVL.

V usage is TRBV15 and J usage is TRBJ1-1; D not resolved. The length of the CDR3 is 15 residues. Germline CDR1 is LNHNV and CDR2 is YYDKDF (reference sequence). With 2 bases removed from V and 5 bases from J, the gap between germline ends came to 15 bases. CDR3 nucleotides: TGTGCCACCAGCAGACTTGATAGCGGTCGGACTGAAGCTTTCTTT. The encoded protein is CATSRLDSGRTEAFF.